A selection of T cell receptor beta chains follows, all from one sample in a study of radiation and T cells in renal cell carcinoma. Clones were sequenced by immunoSEQ multiplex PCR, and TCRdb holds only the in-frame ones, with some missing. Of around 8,600 clones listed, 65% were seen once; the top ten hold approximately 40%. This specimen was tumor tissue, taken from a patient whose treatment was nephrectomy without radiotherapy. These receptors came from an older woman with renal cell carcinoma. CDR3s include the opening cysteine and the closing phenylalanine or tryptophan. The D gene is left open where the match is weak. Not every row has a clone size; where given, it reads once, few, many or a size class.

abundance,d_gene,v_gene,j_gene,CDR3nt,CDR3aa
-,TRBD1,TRBV4-2,TRBJ1-2,TGTGCCAGCAGCCAAGACTCGACAGGGGGTAGCTATGGCTACACCTTC,CASSQDSTGGSYGYTF
-,-,TRBV4-1,TRBJ1-3,TGCGCCAGCAGCCAAGTGGGGGCGCCAGGAAACACCATATATTTT,CASSQVGAPGNTIYF
medium-sized,TRBD1,TRBV5-6,TRBJ1-6,TGTGCCAGCAGCTCGGGACAGGGGGAGAATTCACCCCTCCACTTT,CASSSGQGENSPLHF
-,-,TRBV7-6,TRBJ2-5,TGTGCCAGCAGCACAGAAGAGACCCAGTACTTC,CASSTEETQYF
few,TRBD1,TRBV6-1,TRBJ2-7,TGTGCCAGCAGTGAAGTAGGGACAGGGTTGTACGAGCAGTACTTC,CASSEVGTGLYEQYF
few,-,TRBV21-1,TRBJ1-1,TGTGCCAGCAGCAAAGCCCCCCGCAGCCCCATGAACACTGAAGCTTTCTTT,CASSKAPRSPMNTEAFF
-,TRBD1,TRBV2,TRBJ1-5,TGTGCCAGCAGTACTCGACAGGGAACGAATCAGCCCCAGCATTTT,CASSTRQGTNQPQHF
few,TRBD1,TRBV7-9,TRBJ1-2,TGTGCCAGCGGACAGGAAGATAATAACTATGGCTACACCTTC,CASGQEDNNYGYTF
-,TRBD2,TRBV5-5,TRBJ2-2,TGTGCCAGCAGCCCCCGGTGGGGAGGGGACGGGGAGCTGTTTTTT,CASSPRWGGDGELFF
-,-,TRBV6-1,TRBJ1-5,TGTGCCAGCCAGGAGGCGGGGAATCAGCCCCAGCATTTT,CASQEAGNQPQHF
once,-,TRBV27,TRBJ1-4,TGTGCCAGTGCCGACCTGTTCAACGAAAAACTGTTTTTT,CASADLFNEKLFF
-,-,TRBV21-1,TRBJ1-5,TGTGCCAGCAGCAATCAATGGATTGGGGGCAATCAGCCCCAGCATTTT,CASSNQWIGGNQPQHF
-,-,TRBV2,TRBJ1-5,TGTGCCAGCAGTGAGGGAACAGGCTCGTATCAGCCCCAGCATTTT,CASSEGTGSYQPQHF
medium-sized,-,TRBV4-2,TRBJ1-6,TGTGCCAGCAGACATAGAGGGGCAGAAAATTCACCCCTCCACTTT,CASRHRGAENSPLHF
few,TRBD1,TRBV29-1,TRBJ2-7,TGCAGCGTAAGACAGGGCCACGAGCAGTACTTC,CSVRQGHEQYF
few,-,TRBV2,TRBJ1-1,TGTGCCAGCGGGGGAATGAACACTGAAGCTTTCTTT,CASGGMNTEAFF
-,-,TRBV2,TRBJ2-7,TGTGCCAGCAGTGAAGCGATGACGAAAGGGCGGCAGTACTTC,CASSEAMTKGRQYF
-,-,TRBV5-1,TRBJ2-3,TGCGCCAGCAGCAGCGGACAGTTAACAGATACGCAGTATTTT,CASSSGQLTDTQYF
-,-,TRBV18,TRBJ1-1,TGTGCCAGCTCACCCCGTGATTCGGATACTGAAGCTTTCTTT,CASSPRDSDTEAFF
few,-,TRBV4-2,TRBJ2-5,TGTGCCAGCAGCCAAGATGGGGCAGGGACGGAGACCCAGTACTTC,CASSQDGAGTETQYF
-,TRBD1,TRBV30,TRBJ2-7,TGTGCCTGTACGACAGGGGCCGACGTCGGGCAGTACTTC,CACTTGADVGQYF
-,TRBD2,TRBV27,TRBJ2-3,TGTGCCAGCAGTGCACTAGCGGGATACACAGATACGCAGTATTTT,CASSALAGYTDTQYF